The 32 T cell receptor beta chains in this list originate from one sample, sequenced in a study of blood T cell repertoires in COVID-19. The protocol was immunoSEQ multiplex PCR, while the TCRdb copy is restricted to in-frame clones and leaves out a portion. Among 220,000 or so clones listed, around nine tenths were seen once. The source material was peripheral blood. Receptor source: a man aged 60 to 75 who had recovered from COVID-19.

This chain uses TRBV7-7 with TRBJ2-3, with 11 bases matching TRBD2. Germline lookup yields CDR1 SSHAT and CDR2 FNYEAQ (reference sequence). The CDR3 sequence is 16 residues long. V gave up 1 base and J gave up 3 bases; unmatched junction bases: 3. CDR3: CASSLGVAGGTDTQYF. Written as DNA, the CDR3 is TGTGCCAGCAGCTTAGGAGTAGCGGGGGGGACAGATACGCAGTATTTT. Variable domain in full (rest from reference TRBV7-7 and TRBJ2-3): GAGVSQSPRYKVTKRGQDVTLRCDPISSHATLYWYQQALGQGPEFLTYFNYEAQPDKSGLPSDRFSAERPEGSISTLTIQRTEQRDSAMYRCASSLGVAGGTDTQYFGPGTRLTVL.

The chain uses TRBV28 and TRBJ1-2; TRBD1 might be the D (5 bases). Germline V gives CDR1 MDHEN, CDR2 SYDVKM. The V gene lost 10 bases and the J gene lost 2 bases, with 14 bases spanning the gap. The CDR3 contains 13 residues. The CDR3 sequence: CAIRTGGNYGYTF. The CDR3 coding sequence is TGTGCCATTCGGACGGGGGGGAACTATGGCTACACCTTC.

The chain uses TRBV15 and TRBJ2-5, with TRBD2 matching over 8 bases. The CDR3 extends over 14 amino acids. V was pared by 4 bases and J by 3 bases, with 4 bases of the junction left unmatched. Germline CDR1 reads LNHNV; CDR2 reads YYDKDF (reference sequence). CDR3 nucleotides: TGTGCCACCAGCATAACTAGCGGAAAAGAGACCCAGTACTTC. Protein product: CATSITSGKETQYF.

This clone was found once. V usage is TRBV28 and J usage is TRBJ1-1; a possible D gene is TRBD1 (6 bases). This CDR3 comprises 12 residues. Germline V gene lookup returns CDR1 MDHEN and CDR2 SYDVKM. V lost 11 bases and J lost 4, with 14 bases in between. CDR3 sequence (DNA): TGTGCCGCTGGAAGGGGGATCACTGAAGCTTTCTTT. Protein product: CAAGRGITEAFF.

V usage is TRBV18 and J usage is TRBJ2-7; no clear D. Germline V gene data show CDR1 as KGHSH and CDR2 as LQKENI. With 5 bases removed from V and 5 bases from J, the gap between germline ends came to 13 bases. The CDR3 loop spans 13 amino acids. CDR3 sequence: CASSARVVDEQYF. As DNA, the CDR3 is TGTGCCAGCTCAGCTCGGGTAGTCGACGAGCAGTACTTC.

The chain carries TRBV5-5 and TRBJ2-3, with D possibly being TRBD2 (5 bases). Deletions cut 6 bases from V and 3 bases from J, with 14 bases between. The CDR3 covers 14 residues. The germline V gene has CDR1 SGHKS and CDR2 YYEKEE (reference sequence). CDR3 sequence (DNA): TGTGCCAGCATCCGGGATTTGGGGACAGATACGCAGTATTTT. As protein: CASIRDLGTDTQYF.

The gene calls are TRBV28 and TRBJ1-2; tentatively, D is TRBD1 (6 bases). V shed 4 bases and J shed 3 bases, with 15 bases lying between them. The V gene's germline CDR1 is MDHEN and CDR2 SYDVKM. The CDR3 is 15 amino acids. This CDR3 reads CASSSGEGGHYGYTF. The DNA for the CDR3 is TGTGCCAGCAGTTCAGGGGAGGGAGGGCACTATGGCTACACCTTC.

This clone was counted once. V is TRBV9 and J is TRBJ1-1; no firm D call. The germline V gene encodes CDR1 SGDLS and CDR2 YYNGEE. V lost 2 bases and J 4 bases, leaving 9 bases between the germline ends. The CDR3 length is 13 residues. Here the CDR3 reads CASSVEVGTEAFF. The CDR3, as DNA: TGTGCCAGCAGCGTGGAGGTGGGCACTGAAGCTTTCTTT. Full variable domain (missing parts from reference TRBV9 and TRBJ1-1): DSGVTQTPKHLITATGQRVTLRCSPRSGDLSVYWYQQSLDQGLQFLIQYYNGEERAKGNILERFSAQQFPDLHSELNLSSLELGDSALYFCASSVEVGTEAFFGQGTRLTVV.

The V and J genes are TRBV12-3 or TRBV12-4 and TRBJ2-1; D gene ambiguous. CDR3 length equals 12 residues. V was pared by 2 bases and J by 4 bases, with 3 bases between. The DNA of the CDR3 is TGTGCCAGCAGTTTACGGTACAATGAGCAGTTCTTC. This gives the protein CASSLRYNEQFF.

The V and J genes are TRBV6-6 and TRBJ1-2, with 8 bases identical to TRBD1. The V segment lost 2 bases and the J segment 2 bases; nucleotides outside the gene matches: 4. Germline CDR1 reads MNHNY; CDR2 reads SVGAGI (reference sequence). CDR3 length: 15 amino acids. The CDR3 bases are TGTGCCAGCAGTTACCGACAGGGGCGGAACTATGGCTACACCTTC. Its translation is CASSYRQGRNYGYTF.

This clone has just a few counts. This chain links TRBV4-2 with TRBJ1-6; D call uncertain. The CDR3 is made up of 17 amino acids. Per germline, CDR1 LGHNA and CDR2 YNFKEQ. Trimming removed 0 bases at V and 0 bases at J, with 9 bases between. CDR3: CASSQDSLSSYNSPLHF. DNA for the CDR3: TGTGCCAGCAGCCAAGATAGTCTGAGCTCCTATAATTCACCCCTCCACTTT.

The chain combines TRBV7-3 with TRBJ1-1; D is unresolved. Trimming took 1 base from V and 0 from J, leaving 12 bases between them. Looked up from germline, CDR1 is SGHTA and CDR2 is FQGTGA. The CDR3 loop spans 16 amino acids. The CDR3 loop is CASSLNQAAMNTEAFF. The CDR3 DNA reads TGTGCCAGCAGCTTAAATCAGGCAGCCATGAACACTGAAGCTTTCTTT.

This clone was seen a single time. The chain is built from TRBV9 and TRBJ2-2; D is uncertain. In germline, CDR1 is SGDLS, CDR2 YYNGEE. The CDR3 totals 12 residues. V was cut by 1 base and J by 4 bases, with 2 bases left in between. The CDR3 DNA follows: TGTGCCAGCAGCGTACGCACCGGGGAGCTGTTTTTT. Its translation: CASSVRTGELFF. Together with reference TRBV9 and TRBJ2-2, the CDR3 gives the full variable domain: DSGVTQTPKHLITATGQRVTLRCSPRSGDLSVYWYQQSLDQGLQFLIQYYNGEERAKGNILERFSAQQFPDLHSELNLSSLELGDSALYFCASSVRTGELFFGEGSRLTVL.

V usage is TRBV7-6 and J usage is TRBJ1-1, with D perhaps matching TRBD1 (5 bases). V was pared by 4 bases and J by 4 bases, with 13 bases between. Germline CDR1 reads SGHVS; CDR2 reads FNYEAQ. The CDR3 has 14 residues. The CDR3 coding sequence is TGTGCCAGCAGCTCCCGGGGGGAGACCACTGAAGCTTTCTTT. This translates into CASSSRGETTEAFF.

This chain connects TRBV4-1 to TRBJ2-3; 10 nucleotides match TRBD2. Germline-derived CDR1 and CDR2 are MGHRA and YSYEKL. The V and J ends lost 2 bases and 4 bases, in that order; junction bases with no gene match: 6. The CDR3 sequence is 16 residues long. This CDR3 is CASSQPSGGTADTQYF. DNA for the CDR3: TGCGCCAGCAGCCAACCTAGCGGGGGTACCGCAGATACGCAGTATTTT.

This clone has just a few counts. The chain uses TRBV2 and TRBJ1-5, with 9 bases identical to TRBD1. V shed 6 bases, J shed 2 bases, and the junction held 5 bases outside the gene matches. The CDR3 covers 15 residues. Germline V gene data show CDR1 as SNHLY and CDR2 as FYNNEI. The CDR3 DNA is TGTGCCAGCAGGAACCGGGACAGGGGCAATCAGCCCCAGCATTTT. Amino acid sequence: CASRNRDRGNQPQHF.

The CDR3 nucleotides read TGCGCCAGCAGCCAAGATCTCGGGACAGGGTACGAGCAGTACTTC. Protein: CASSQDLGTGYEQYF. This chain uses TRBV4-3 with TRBJ2-7, with 9 bases fitting TRBD1. CDR3 length: 15 amino acids. V trimming: 0 bases; J trimming: 4 bases; junction bases outside the gene matches: 4. Germline CDR1 is LGHNA and CDR2 is YSLEER.

The chain is built from TRBV2 and TRBJ2-7, with 9 bases lining up with TRBD1. V trimming: 4 bases; J trimming: 4 bases; junction bases outside the gene matches: 5. From germline, CDR1 is SNHLY and CDR2 FYNNEI. The CDR3 consists of 14 residues. CDR3 bases: TGTGCCAGCAGTGTTGGGACAGGGAAGTACGAGCAGTACTTC. This translates into CASSVGTGKYEQYF.

The chain combines TRBV4-2 with TRBJ1-6; possible D gene TRBD1, 6 bases. V was shortened by 3 bases and J by 9 bases, with 15 bases between the two germline ends. Per germline, CDR1 LGHNA and CDR2 YNFKEQ. The CDR3 has 15 amino acids. The CDR3: CASSHGGGKSSPLHF. CDR3 nucleotides: TGTGCCAGCAGCCATGGGGGGGGCAAATCTTCACCCCTCCACTTT.

The chain recombines TRBV6-5 with TRBJ2-7; D perhaps matches TRBD2 (5 bases). CDR1 MNHEY and CDR2 SVGAGI come from the germline V gene. This CDR3 has 14 residues. V lost 6 bases to trimming and J lost 6 bases, with 18 bases between them. This CDR3 is CASRGRAPEGEQYF. DNA of the CDR3: TGTGCCAGCAGAGGCCGGGCCCCAGAGGGCGAGCAGTACTTC.

V usage is TRBV14 and J usage is TRBJ2-7; possible D gene TRBD1, 5 bases. Germline CDR1 is SGHDN and CDR2 is FVKESK. Trimming took 3 bases from V and 1 from J, leaving 7 bases between them. This CDR3 is 13 amino acids long. The CDR3 DNA follows: TGTGCCAGCAGCCATAGACAGTCCTACGAGCAGTACTTC. It encodes CASSHRQSYEQYF.

This clone came up once. The CDR3 spells CASSRDFGSTDTQYF. CDR3 DNA sequence: TGTGCCAGCAGCCGCGATTTTGGTAGCACAGATACGCAGTATTTT. The chain recombines TRBV7-2 with TRBJ2-3; D is uncertain. The CDR3 is made up of 15 amino acids. Germline V gene data show CDR1 as SGHTA and CDR2 as FQGNSA. V gave up 5 bases and J gave up 0 bases, with 12 bases separating them.

The CDR3 loop is CASSIVDRAGVNTEAFF. The CDR3 DNA is TGTGCCAGCAGCATCGTGGACAGGGCAGGGGTGAACACTGAAGCTTTCTTT. This sequence joins TRBV21-1 and TRBJ1-1; the table's D call TRBD1 went unverified against the DNA. TRBV21-1 constitutes a pseudogene. The CDR3 runs 17 residues.

This rearrangement joins TRBV6-6 to TRBJ1-3; D not resolved. The CDR3 runs 12 residues. V lost 6 bases to trimming and J lost 5 bases, with 8 bases between them. Germline V gene sequence: CDR1 MNHNY, CDR2 SVGAGI (reference sequence). This CDR3 reads CASSGDRNTIYF. CDR3 bases: TGTGCCAGCAGCGGAGATCGAAACACCATATATTTT.

This chain links TRBV5-1 with TRBJ1-1; 7 nucleotides match TRBD1. V lost 5 bases to trimming and J lost 1 base; unmatched junction nucleotides: 11. This CDR3 is 16 amino acids long. Germline assignment: CDR1 SGHRS and CDR2 YFSETQ. For the CDR3, the DNA is TGCGCCAGCAGACGAGGGACAGCCTTTAAGAACACTGAAGCTTTCTTT. As protein: CASRRGTAFKNTEAFF.

The chain recombines TRBV7-8 with TRBJ2-7, with D perhaps matching TRBD1 (5 bases). The germline CDR1 and CDR2 sequences are SGHVS and FQNEAQ. The CDR3 contains 12 residues. V lost 5 bases and J lost 3, with 8 bases in between. This chain's CDR3 is CASSQDSYEQYF. The CDR3 DNA follows: TGTGCCAGCAGCCAAGACAGCTACGAGCAGTACTTC.

The J gene is TRBJ1-2, the V gene TRBV12-5, with D hard to call. V dropped 0 bases and J dropped 1 base, with 6 bases sitting between them. This CDR3 region has 14 residues. Germline CDR1 LGHNT, CDR2 FRNRAP. The DNA of the CDR3 is TGTGCTAGTGGTTTGGTTGGCTTTAACTATGGCTACACCTTC. The encoded protein is CASGLVGFNYGYTF.

The rearrangement uses TRBV27 and TRBJ2-2, with a possible D match to TRBD2 (5 bases). This CDR3 spans 15 amino acids. Trimming shortened V by 5 bases and J by 4 bases, and 14 bases separated the two germline ends. Germline V lookup: CDR1 MNHEY, CDR2 SMNVEV (reference sequence). CDR3 in amino acids: CASSGRLKGTGELFF. CDR3 sequence (DNA): TGTGCCAGCAGTGGACGACTAAAGGGCACCGGGGAGCTGTTTTTT.

The V gene is TRBV6-5, the J gene TRBJ1-4; D may be TRBD1 (5 bases). Between the trimmed V and J ends, which lost 9 bases and 5 bases, there was a span of 13 bases. There are 13 residues in the CDR3. In germline, CDR1 is MNHEY, CDR2 SVGAGI. The CDR3 nucleotides are TGTGCCAGTCGTGGCCCAGGGAATGAAAAACTGTTTTTT. This encodes CASRGPGNEKLFF.

The genes are TRBV28 and TRBJ1-5; possibly TRBD1 for D (5 bases). The CDR3 has 14 residues. V lost 6 bases and J 7 bases, leaving 16 bases between the germline ends. CDR1 and CDR2 from the germline V gene are MDHEN and SYDVKM. CDR3 sequence reads: CASRDQGSNQPQHF. CDR3 DNA sequence: TGTGCCAGCAGGGATCAGGGATCCAACCAGCCCCAGCATTTT.

The rearrangement links TRBV5-8 to TRBJ2-3; D is uncertain. Trimming left V 1 base short and J 5 bases short, with 5 bases between. Per the germline V gene, CDR1 is SGHTS and CDR2 is YDEGEE. This CDR3 has 12 residues. CDR3 sequence: CASSLRGDTQYF. The CDR3 nucleotides read TGTGCCAGCAGCTTGAGAGGAGATACGCAGTATTTT.

In this sample, this clone turned up once. The chain recombines TRBV27 with TRBJ2-3, with TRBD2 matching over 8 bases. Per the germline V gene, CDR1 is MNHEY and CDR2 is SMNVEV (reference sequence). With 8 bases clipped from V and 1 base from J, the junction kept 8 bases outside the gene matches. This CDR3 region has 15 residues. The CDR3: CASGRAGVGTDTQYF. Here the CDR3 DNA reads TGTGCCAGCGGACGAGCGGGAGTGGGCACAGATACGCAGTATTTT.